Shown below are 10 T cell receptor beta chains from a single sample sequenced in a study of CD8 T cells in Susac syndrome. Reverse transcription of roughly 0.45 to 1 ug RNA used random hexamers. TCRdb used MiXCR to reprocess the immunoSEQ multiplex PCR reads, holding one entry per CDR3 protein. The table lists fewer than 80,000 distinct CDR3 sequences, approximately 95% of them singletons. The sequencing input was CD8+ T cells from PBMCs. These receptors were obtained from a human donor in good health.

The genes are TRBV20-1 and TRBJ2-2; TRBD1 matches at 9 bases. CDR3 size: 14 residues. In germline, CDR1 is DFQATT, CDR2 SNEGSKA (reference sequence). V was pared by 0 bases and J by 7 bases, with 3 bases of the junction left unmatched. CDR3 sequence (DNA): TGCAGTGCTAGAGAGGGACAGGGTGACGGGGAGCTGTTTTTT. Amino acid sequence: CSAREGQGDGELFF.

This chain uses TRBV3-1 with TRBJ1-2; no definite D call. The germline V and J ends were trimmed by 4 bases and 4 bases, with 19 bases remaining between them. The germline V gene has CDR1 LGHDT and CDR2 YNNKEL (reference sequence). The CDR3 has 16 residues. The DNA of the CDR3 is TGTGCCAGCAGCCGTCCCGGAGACCTTAGTGGCTATGGCTACACCTTC. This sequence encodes CASSRPGDLSGYGYTF.

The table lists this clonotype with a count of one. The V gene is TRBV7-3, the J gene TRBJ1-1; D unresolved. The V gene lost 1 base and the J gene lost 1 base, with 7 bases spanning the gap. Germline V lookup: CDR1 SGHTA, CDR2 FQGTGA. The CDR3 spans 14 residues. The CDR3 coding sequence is TGTGCCAGCAGCTTAAGCTCTGAGAACACTGAAGCTTTCTTT. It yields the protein CASSLSSENTEAFF.

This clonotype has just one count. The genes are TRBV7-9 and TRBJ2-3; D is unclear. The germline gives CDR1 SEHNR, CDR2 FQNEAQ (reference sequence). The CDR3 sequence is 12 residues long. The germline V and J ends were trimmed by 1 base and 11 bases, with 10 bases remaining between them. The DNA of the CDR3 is TGTGCCAGCAGCTTAGGGTCGATAGTGCAGTATTTT. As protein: CASSLGSIVQYF.

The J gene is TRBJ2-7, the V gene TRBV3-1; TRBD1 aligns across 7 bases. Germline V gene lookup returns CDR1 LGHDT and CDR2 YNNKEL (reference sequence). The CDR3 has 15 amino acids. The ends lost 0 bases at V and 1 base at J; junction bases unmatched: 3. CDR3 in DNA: TGTGCCAGCAGCCAAGATCCGGGACAGTCCTACGAGCAGTACTTC. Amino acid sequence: CASSQDPGQSYEQYF.

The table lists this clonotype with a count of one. The CDR3 DNA reads as TGCGCCAGCAGCCACAGGGATATTAGCAATCAGCCCCAGCATTTT. Translating it yields CASSHRDISNQPQHF. The gene calls are TRBV4-1 and TRBJ1-5, with D perhaps TRBD1 (5 bases). The germline CDR1 and CDR2 sequences are MGHRA and YSYEKL. The CDR3 extends over 15 amino acids. The V end lost 3 bases, the J end lost 0 bases, and 9 bases lay between the germline ends.

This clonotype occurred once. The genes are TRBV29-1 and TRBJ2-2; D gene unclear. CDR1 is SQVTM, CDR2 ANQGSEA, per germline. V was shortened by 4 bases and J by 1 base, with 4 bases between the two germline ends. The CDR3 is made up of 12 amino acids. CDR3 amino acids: CSVALNTGELFF. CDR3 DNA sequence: TGCAGCGTTGCCTTGAACACCGGGGAGCTGTTTTTT.

Here the CDR3 DNA reads TGTGCCAGCAGTTTAGTGGCAGGGGAAAACACCATATATTTT. Translation gives CASSLVAGENTIYF. The chain links TRBV12-3 or TRBV12-4 to TRBJ1-3; perhaps TRBD1 as D (6 bases). The CDR3 loop spans 14 amino acids. Trimming removed 1 base from V and 6 bases from J, with 10 bases in between.

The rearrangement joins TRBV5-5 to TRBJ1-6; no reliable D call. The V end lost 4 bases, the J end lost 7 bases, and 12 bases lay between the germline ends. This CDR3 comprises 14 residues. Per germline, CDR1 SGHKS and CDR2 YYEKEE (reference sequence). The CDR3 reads CASSPTGNNSPLHF. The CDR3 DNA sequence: TGTGCCAGCAGCCCTACCGGGAACAATTCACCCCTCCACTTT. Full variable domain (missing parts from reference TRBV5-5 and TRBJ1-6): DAGVTQSPTHLIKTRGQQVTLRCSPISGHKSVSWYQQVLGQGPQFIFQYYEKEERGRGNFPDRFSARQFPNYSSELNVNALLLGDSALYLCASSPTGNNSPLHFGNGTRLTVT.

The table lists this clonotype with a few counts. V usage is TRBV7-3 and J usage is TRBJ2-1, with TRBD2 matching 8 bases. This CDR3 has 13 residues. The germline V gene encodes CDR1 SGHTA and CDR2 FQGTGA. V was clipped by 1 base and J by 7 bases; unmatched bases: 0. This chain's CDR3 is CASSLSGGNEQFF. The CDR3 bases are TGTGCCAGCAGCTTAAGCGGGGGGAATGAGCAGTTCTTC. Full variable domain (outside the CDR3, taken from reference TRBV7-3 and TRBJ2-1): GAGVSQTPSNKVTEKGKYVELRCDPISGHTALYWYRQSLGQGPEFLIYFQGTGAADDSGLPNDRFFAVRPEGSVSTLKIQRTERGDSAVYLCASSLSGGNEQFFGPGTRLTVL.